The sequence of this T cell receptor (beta chain) was determined in a study of human T cells and chemical hapten exposure. The wider study: For the roughly 26-week duration of the study, patients were given weekly doses of diphenylcyclopropenone on the scalp. Application of 0.01% DPC to the upper back was done by patch test, with a reading at 6 days. General study results and limits: There was alopecia in the donors, so their immune response may differ from that of healthy people. Expanded TCRs created a significantly greater count of big CDR3 similarity clusters than controls did.

The time point was: pre-sensitization, week 0. Indicated treatment: therapeutic diphenylcyclopropenone sensitization with weekly scalp DPC. Total RNA was isolated from unfractionated whole blood. As regards this clonotype: What it binds is unknown.

TCRdb reprocessed the RACE reads with MiXCR, giving one entry per CDR3 protein. The table has 30,000 to 40,000 distinct CDR3 sequences, 12% seen once. V trimming: 0 bases; J trimming: 1 base; junction bases outside the gene matches: 4. Germline values: CDR1 SGHNT, CDR2 YYREEE (reference sequence). The CDR3 runs to 16 residues. The chain combines TRBV5-4 with TRBJ2-5, with 9 bases fitting TRBD2. The sequence was collected from a woman in her thirties or forties with alopecia areata. Some clones in this sample may be carry-over from other donors' samples. Sequences were derived from whole blood, sampled in connection with sensitization to the hapten diphenylcyclopropenone (DPC). The CDR3 sequence is CASSLAEAGGQETQYF. The CDR3, as DNA: TGTGCCAGCAGCTTGGCCGAAGCGGGGGGCCAAGAGACCCAGTACTTC.